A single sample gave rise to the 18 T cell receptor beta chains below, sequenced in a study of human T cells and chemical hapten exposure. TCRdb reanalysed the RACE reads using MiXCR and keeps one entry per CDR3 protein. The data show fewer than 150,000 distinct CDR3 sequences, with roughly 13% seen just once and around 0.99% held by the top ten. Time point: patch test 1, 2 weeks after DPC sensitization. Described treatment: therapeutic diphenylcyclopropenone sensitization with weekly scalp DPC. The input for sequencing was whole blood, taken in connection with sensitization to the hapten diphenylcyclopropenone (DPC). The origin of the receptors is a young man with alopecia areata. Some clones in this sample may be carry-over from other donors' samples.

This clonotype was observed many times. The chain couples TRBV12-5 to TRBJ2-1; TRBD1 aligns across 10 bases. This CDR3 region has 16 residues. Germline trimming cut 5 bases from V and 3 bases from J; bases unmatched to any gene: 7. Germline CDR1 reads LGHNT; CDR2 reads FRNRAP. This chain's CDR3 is CASGPGTGAFYNEQFF. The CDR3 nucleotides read TGTGCTAGTGGTCCCGGGACAGGGGCCTTCTACAATGAGCAGTTCTTC.

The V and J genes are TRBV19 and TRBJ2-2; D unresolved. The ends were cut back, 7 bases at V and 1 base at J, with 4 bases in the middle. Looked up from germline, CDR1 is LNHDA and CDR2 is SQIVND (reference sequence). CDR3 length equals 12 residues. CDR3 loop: CASTGNTGELFF. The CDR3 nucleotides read TGTGCCAGTACGGGGAACACCGGGGAGCTGTTTTTT.

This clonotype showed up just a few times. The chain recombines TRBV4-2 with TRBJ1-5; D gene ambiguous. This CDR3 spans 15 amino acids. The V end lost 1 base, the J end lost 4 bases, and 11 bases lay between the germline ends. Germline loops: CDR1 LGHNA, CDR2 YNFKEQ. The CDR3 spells CASSQASPGNQPQHF. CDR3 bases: TGTGCCAGCAGCCAAGCATCGCCTGGGAATCAGCCCCAGCATTTT.

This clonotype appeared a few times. In nucleotides, the CDR3 is TGTGCCAGCAGCTTAGAGAGGGCCATGGGGACTGAAGCTTTCTTT. Translation gives CASSLERAMGTEAFF. V and J are TRBV11-2 and TRBJ1-1; D gene ambiguous. Trimming shortened V by 0 bases and J by 5 bases, and 13 bases separated the two germline ends. This CDR3 comprises 15 residues. The V gene's germline CDR1 is SGHAT and CDR2 FQNNGV. Together with reference TRBV11-2 and TRBJ1-1, the CDR3 gives the full variable domain: EAGVAQSPRYKIIEKRQSVAFWCNPISGHATLYWYQQILGQGPKLLIQFQNNGVVDDSQLPKDRFSAERLKGVDSTLKIQPAKLEDSAVYLCASSLERAMGTEAFFGQGTRLTVV.

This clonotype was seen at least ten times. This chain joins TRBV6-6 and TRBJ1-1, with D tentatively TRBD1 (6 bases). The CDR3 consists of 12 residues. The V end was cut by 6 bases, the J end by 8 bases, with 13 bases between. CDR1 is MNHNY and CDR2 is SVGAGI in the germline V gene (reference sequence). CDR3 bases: TGTGCCAGCAGCCTCGGGACAACCGAAGCTTTCTTT. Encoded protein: CASSLGTTEAFF.

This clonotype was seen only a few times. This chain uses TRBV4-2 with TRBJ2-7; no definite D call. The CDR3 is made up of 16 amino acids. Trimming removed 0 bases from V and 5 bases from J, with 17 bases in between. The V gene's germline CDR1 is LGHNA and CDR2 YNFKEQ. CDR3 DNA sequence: TGTGCCAGCAGCCAAGAATGGGGAACCCCATACCACGAGCAGTACTTC. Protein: CASSQEWGTPYHEQYF.

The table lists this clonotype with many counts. The CDR3 here is CSARQSMNTEAFF. CDR3 coding DNA: TGCAGTGCAAGACAGTCAATGAACACTGAAGCTTTCTTT. The rearrangement uses TRBV20-1 and TRBJ1-1; D perhaps matches TRBD1 (5 bases). Trimming stripped 6 bases from V and 0 bases from J, with 11 bases between. CDR1 and CDR2 from the germline V gene are DFQATT and SNEGSKA (reference sequence). This CDR3 is built from 13 residues.

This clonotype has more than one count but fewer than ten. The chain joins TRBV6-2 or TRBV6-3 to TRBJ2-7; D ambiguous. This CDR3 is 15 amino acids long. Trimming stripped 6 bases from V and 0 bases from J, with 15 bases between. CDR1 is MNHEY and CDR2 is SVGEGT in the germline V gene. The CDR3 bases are TGTGCCAGCAGCCACCTCGGAACCAGCTCCTACGAGCAGTACGTC. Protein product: CASSHLGTSSYEQYV.

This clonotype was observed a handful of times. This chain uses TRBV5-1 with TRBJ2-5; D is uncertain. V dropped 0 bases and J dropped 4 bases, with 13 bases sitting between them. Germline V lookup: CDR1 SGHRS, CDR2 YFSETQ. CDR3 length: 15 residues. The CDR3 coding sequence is TGCGCCAGCAGCTTGGGGACCGCTCCTGGAGAGACCCAGTACTTC. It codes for CASSLGTAPGETQYF.

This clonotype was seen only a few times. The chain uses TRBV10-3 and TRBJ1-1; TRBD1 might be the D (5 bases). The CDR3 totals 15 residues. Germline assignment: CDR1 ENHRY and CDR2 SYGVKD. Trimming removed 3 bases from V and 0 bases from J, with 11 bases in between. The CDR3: CAISDHRSMNTEAFF. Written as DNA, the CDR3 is TGTGCCATCAGTGATCACAGGAGTATGAACACTGAAGCTTTCTTT.

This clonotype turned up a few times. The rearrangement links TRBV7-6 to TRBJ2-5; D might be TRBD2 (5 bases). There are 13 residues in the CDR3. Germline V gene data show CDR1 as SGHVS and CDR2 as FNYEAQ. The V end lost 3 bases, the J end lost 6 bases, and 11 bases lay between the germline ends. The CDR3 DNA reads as TGTGCCAGCAGCTTGAGTCCGGGGAAGACCCAGTACTTC. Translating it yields CASSLSPGKTQYF.

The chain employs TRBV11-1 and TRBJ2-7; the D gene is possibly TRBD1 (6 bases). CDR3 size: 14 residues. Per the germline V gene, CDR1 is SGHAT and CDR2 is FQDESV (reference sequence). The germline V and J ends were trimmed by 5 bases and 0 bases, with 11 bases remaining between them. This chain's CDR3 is CASSPRQASYEQYF. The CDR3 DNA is TGTGCCAGCAGCCCGAGACAGGCCTCCTACGAGCAGTACTTC.

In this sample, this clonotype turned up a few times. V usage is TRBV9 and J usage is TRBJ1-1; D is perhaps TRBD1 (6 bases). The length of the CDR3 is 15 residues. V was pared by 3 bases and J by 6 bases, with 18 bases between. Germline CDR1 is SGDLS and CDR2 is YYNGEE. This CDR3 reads CASSEQTGPGAEAFF. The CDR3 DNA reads TGTGCCAGCAGCGAACAGACAGGCCCTGGGGCTGAAGCTTTCTTT.

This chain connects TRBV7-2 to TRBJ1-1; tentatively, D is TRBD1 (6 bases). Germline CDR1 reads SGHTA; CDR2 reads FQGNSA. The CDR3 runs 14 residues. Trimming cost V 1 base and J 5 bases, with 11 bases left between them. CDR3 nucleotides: TGTGCCAGCAGCTTAGGCGCAGGGGCTACTGAAGCTTTCTTT. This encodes CASSLGAGATEAFF. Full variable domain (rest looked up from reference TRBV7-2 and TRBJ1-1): GAGVSQSPSNKVTEKGKDVELRCDPISGHTALYWYRQSLGQGLEFLIYFQGNSAPDKSGLPSDRFSAERTGGSVSTLTIQRTQQEDSAVYLCASSLGAGATEAFFGQGTRLTVV.

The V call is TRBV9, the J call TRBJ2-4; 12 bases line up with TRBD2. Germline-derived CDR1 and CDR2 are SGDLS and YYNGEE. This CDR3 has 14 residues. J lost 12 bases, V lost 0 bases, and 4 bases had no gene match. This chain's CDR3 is CASSVGQTSGGQYF. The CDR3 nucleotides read TGTGCCAGCAGCGTAGGTCAGACTAGCGGGGGTCAGTACTTC.

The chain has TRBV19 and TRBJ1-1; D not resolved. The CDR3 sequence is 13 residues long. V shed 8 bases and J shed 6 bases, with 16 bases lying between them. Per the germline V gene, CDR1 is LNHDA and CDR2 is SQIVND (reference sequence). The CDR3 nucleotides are TGTGCCAGTTCCCGTACCCTGAGGGCTGAAGCTTTCTTT. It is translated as CASSRTLRAEAFF. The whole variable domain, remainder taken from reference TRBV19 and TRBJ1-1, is DGGITQSPKYLFRKEGQNVTLSCEQNLNHDAMYWYRQDPGQGLRLIYYSQIVNDFQKGDIAEGYSVSREKKESFPLTVTSAQKNPTAFYLCASSRTLRAEAFFGQGTRLTVV.

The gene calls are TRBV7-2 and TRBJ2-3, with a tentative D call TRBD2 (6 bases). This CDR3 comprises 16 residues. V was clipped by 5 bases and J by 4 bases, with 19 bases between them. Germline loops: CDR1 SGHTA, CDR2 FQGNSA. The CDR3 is CASSLRRPSEADTQYF. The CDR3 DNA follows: TGTGCCAGCAGCCTAAGGCGGCCTAGCGAGGCAGATACGCAGTATTTT. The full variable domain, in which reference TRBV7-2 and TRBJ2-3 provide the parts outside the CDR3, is GAGVSQSPSNKVTEKGKDVELRCDPISGHTALYWYRQSLGQGLEFLIYFQGNSAPDKSGLPSDRFSAERTGGSVSTLTIQRTQQEDSAVYLCASSLRRPSEADTQYFGPGTRLTVL.

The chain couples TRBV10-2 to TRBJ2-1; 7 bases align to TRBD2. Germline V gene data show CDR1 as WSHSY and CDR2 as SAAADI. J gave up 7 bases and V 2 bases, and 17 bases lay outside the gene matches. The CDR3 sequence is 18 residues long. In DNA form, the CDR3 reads TGCGCCAGCAGTGAGATCGAGCGGGGAGGTCTAAGGGCAAATGAGCAGTTCTTC. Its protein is CASSEIERGGLRANEQFF.